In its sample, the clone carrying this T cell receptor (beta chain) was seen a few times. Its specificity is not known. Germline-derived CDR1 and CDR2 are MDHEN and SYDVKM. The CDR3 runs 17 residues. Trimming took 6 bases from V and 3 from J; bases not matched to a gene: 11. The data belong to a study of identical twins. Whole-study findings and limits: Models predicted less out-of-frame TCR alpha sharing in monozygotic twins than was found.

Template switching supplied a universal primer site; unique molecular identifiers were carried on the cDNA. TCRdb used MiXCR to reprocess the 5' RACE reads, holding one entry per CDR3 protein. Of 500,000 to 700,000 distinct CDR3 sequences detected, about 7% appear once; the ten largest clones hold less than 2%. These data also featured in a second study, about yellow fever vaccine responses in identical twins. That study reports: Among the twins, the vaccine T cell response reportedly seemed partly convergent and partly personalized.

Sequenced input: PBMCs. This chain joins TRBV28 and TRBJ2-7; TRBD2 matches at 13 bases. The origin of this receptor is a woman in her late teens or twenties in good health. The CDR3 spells CASSRGLAGAQRYEQYF. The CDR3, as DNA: TGTGCCAGCAGCCGCGGACTAGCGGGAGCCCAACGCTACGAGCAGTACTTC.